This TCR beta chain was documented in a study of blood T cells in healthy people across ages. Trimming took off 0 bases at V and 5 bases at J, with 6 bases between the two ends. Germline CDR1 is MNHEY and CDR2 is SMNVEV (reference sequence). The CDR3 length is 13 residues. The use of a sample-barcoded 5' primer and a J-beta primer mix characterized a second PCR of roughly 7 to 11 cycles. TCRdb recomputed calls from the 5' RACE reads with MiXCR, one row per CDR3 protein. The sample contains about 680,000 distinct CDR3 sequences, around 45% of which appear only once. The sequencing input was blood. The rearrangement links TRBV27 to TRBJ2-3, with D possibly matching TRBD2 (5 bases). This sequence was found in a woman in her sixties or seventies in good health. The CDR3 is CASSLSREDTQYF. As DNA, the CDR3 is TGTGCCAGCAGTTTATCGAGGGAAGATACGCAGTATTTT.